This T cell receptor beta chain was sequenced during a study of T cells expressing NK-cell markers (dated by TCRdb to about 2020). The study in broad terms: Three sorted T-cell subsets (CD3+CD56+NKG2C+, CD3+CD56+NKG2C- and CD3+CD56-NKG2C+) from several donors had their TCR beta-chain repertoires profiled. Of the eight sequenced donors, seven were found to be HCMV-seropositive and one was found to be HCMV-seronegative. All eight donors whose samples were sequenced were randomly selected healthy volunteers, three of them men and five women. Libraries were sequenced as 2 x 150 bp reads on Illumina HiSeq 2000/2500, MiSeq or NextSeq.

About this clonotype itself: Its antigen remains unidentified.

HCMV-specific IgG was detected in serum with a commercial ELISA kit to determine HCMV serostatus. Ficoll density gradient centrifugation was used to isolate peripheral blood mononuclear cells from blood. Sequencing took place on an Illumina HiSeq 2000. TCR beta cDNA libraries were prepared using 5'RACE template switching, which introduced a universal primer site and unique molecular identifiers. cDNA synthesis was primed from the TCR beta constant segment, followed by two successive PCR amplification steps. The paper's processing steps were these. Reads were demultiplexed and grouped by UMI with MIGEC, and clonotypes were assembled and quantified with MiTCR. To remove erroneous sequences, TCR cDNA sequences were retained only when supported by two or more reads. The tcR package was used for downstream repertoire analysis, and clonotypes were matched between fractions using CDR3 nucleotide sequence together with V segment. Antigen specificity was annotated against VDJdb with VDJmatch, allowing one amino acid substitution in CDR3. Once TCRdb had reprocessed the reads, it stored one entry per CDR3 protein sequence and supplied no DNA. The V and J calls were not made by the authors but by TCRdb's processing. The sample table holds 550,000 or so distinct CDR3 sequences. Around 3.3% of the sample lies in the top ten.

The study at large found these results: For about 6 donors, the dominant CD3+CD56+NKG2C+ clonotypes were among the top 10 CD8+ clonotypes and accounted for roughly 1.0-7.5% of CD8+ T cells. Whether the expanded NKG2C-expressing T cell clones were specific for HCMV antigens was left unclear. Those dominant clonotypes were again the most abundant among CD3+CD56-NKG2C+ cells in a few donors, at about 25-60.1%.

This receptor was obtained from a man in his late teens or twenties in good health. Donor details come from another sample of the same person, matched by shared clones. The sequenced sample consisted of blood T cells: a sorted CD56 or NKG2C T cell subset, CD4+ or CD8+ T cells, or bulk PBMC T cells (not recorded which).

The CDR3 amino acid sequence is: CATSDPGTGVHEQFF. This sequence uses TRBV24-1 and TRBJ2-1; there is no DNA to check the TCRdb D call of TRBD1. CDR1 KGHDR and CDR2 SFDVKD were looked up in the germline V gene. The cysteine opens and the phenylalanine closes a CDR3 of 15 amino acids. DNA for this receptor is not on file.